These 8 T cell receptor beta chains share one sample of origin, sequenced in a study of T cell responses to AZD1222 COVID-19 vaccine. The data were produced by immunoSEQ multiplex PCR, yet TCRdb's version contains in-frame clones alone and is incomplete. The repertoire holds approximately 150,000 clones, with about nine tenths as singletons. This sample comprised peripheral blood, obtained 28 days after the second dose of the MenACWY control vaccine. The source of these receptors is an adult who received the MenACWY meningococcal vaccine as a control.

This sequence joins TRBV3-1 (or the pseudogene TRBV3-2) and TRBJ2-6; D is uncertain. Per the germline V gene, CDR1 is LGHDT and CDR2 is YNNKEL (reference sequence). V was trimmed by 6 bases and J by 2 bases, leaving 11 bases between them. The CDR3 consists of 15 residues. CDR3 sequence (DNA): TGTGCCAGCAGATTTATGGGCCCTGGGGCCAACGTCCTGACTTTC. This gives the protein CASRFMGPGANVLTF.

V is TRBV12-3 or TRBV12-4 and J is TRBJ2-3, with no clear D. CDR3 length: 12 amino acids. V was shortened by 5 bases and J by 6 bases, with 9 bases between the two germline ends. Here the CDR3 DNA reads TGTGCCAGCAGTGCCCTGTGGGATACGCAGTATTTT. Its protein is CASSALWDTQYF.

The chain recombines TRBV7-2 with TRBJ1-5; 7 nucleotides align to TRBD1. This CDR3 spans 15 amino acids. With V trimmed by 0 bases and J by 4 bases, 3 bases remained unmatched. The V gene's germline CDR1 is SGHTA and CDR2 FQGNSA. CDR3 in amino acids: CASSLAWGQNQPQHF. DNA of the CDR3: TGTGCCAGCAGCTTAGCTTGGGGACAGAATCAGCCCCAGCATTTT. The full variable domain, with the rest looked up from reference TRBV7-2 and TRBJ1-5, is GAGVSQSPSNKVTEKGKDVELRCDPISGHTALYWYRQSLGQGLEFLIYFQGNSAPDKSGLPSDRFSAERTGGSVSTLTIQRTQQEDSAVYLCASSLAWGQNQPQHFGDGTRLSIL.

Notes on this clone: It is unclear where the CDR3 begins or ends on the DNA, so no DNA is shown, and the CDR3 is as TCRdb lists it. This rearrangement joins TRBV6-5 to TRBJ1-2; TRBD1, the table's D call, was not compared with the DNA. Ends included, the CDR3 has 15 residues. From germline, CDR1 is MNHEY and CDR2 SVGAGI. The CDR3 region is CASSTSTGGTYGYTF.

This clone was counted only a few times. The chain is built from TRBV18 and TRBJ1-5, with D perhaps TRBD1 (5 bases). The CDR3 loop spans 15 amino acids. Germline V gene data show CDR1 as KGHSH and CDR2 as LQKENI. V was trimmed by 2 bases and J by 4 bases, leaving 12 bases between them. Here the CDR3 DNA reads TGTGCCAGCTCACCATCTATTGGGGGGAATCAGCCCCAGCATTTT. Amino acid sequence: CASSPSIGGNQPQHF. Variable domain in full (rest from reference TRBV18 and TRBJ1-5): NAGVMQNPRHLVRRRGQEARLRCSPMKGHSHVYWYRQLPEEGLKFMVYLQKENIIDESGMPKERFSAEFPKEGPSILRIQQVVRGDSAAYFCASSPSIGGNQPQHFGDGTRLSIL.

This chain uses TRBV19 with TRBJ2-1, with 12 bases aligning to TRBD2. The J segment lost 2 bases and the V segment lost 2 bases, leaving 4 bases of the junction unmatched. The germline gives CDR1 LNHDA, CDR2 SQIVND (reference sequence). This CDR3 has 17 residues. In DNA form, the CDR3 reads TGTGCCAGTAGTATATCCCGGACTAGCGGGACCTACAATGAGCAGTTCTTC. Its translation: CASSISRTSGTYNEQFF.

This rearrangement joins TRBV28 to TRBJ1-5, with TRBD1 matching over 7 bases. J was trimmed by 4 bases and V by 6 bases; bases with no gene match: 6. CDR3 length: 14 amino acids. Germline CDR1 and CDR2: MDHEN and SYDVKM. Here the CDR3 reads CASSRDRENQPQHF. The CDR3 DNA is TGTGCCAGCAGCCGTGACAGGGAAAATCAGCCCCAGCATTTT.

This chain uses TRBV3-1 (or the pseudogene TRBV3-2) with TRBJ2-1, with D perhaps matching TRBD1 or TRBD2 (5 bases each). V was clipped by 4 bases and J by 4 bases, with 23 bases between them. CDR3 length: 18 residues. Germline V CDR1 and CDR2: LGHDT, YNNKEL (reference sequence). CDR3 bases: TGTGCCAGCAGCCCTATTCGAGGGATCGGGGCCCTATACAATGAGCAGTTCTTC. Protein product: CASSPIRGIGALYNEQFF.